This T cell receptor beta chain was captured by sequencing in a study of blood T cell repertoires in COVID-19. Study as a whole: COVID-19 samples from acute and convalescent phases originated in the United States, Italy and Spain.

Concerning this clone: The junction differs from germline at one of its ends, possibly a read error.

Sequencing used immunoSEQ multiplex PCR; TCRdb keeps in-frame clones, though not all of them. The sample yields under 350,000 clones, around 85% seen once. Per germline, CDR1 SGHNT and CDR2 YYREEE (reference sequence). This CDR3 is built from 15 residues. This clonotype was sampled from a woman between 35 and 50 years old with acute COVID-19. The gene calls are TRBV5-4 and TRBJ1-3; no clear D gene. The sample taken for sequencing was PBMCs or T cells enriched from blood (not recorded which). CDR3 DNA: TGTGCCAGCAGTTTGGGTGGAGTGGCTGGAAACACCATATATTTT. Protein: CASSLGGVAGNTIYF.